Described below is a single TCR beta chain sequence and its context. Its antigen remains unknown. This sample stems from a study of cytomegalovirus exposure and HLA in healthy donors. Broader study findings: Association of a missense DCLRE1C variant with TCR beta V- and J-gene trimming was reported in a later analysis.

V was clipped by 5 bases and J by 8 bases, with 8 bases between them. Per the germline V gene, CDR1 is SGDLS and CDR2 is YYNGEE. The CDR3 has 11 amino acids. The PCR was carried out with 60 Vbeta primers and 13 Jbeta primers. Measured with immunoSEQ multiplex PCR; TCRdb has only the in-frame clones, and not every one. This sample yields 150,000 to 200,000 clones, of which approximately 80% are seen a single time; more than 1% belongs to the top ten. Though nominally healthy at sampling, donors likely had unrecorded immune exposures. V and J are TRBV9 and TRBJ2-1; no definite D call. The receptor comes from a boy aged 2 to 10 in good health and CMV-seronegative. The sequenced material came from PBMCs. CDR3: CASSGADEQFF. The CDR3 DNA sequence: TGTGCCAGCAGTGGCGCGGATGAGCAGTTCTTC.